This is a list of T cell receptor beta chains from one sample in a study of blood T cell repertoires in COVID-19. The method was immunoSEQ multiplex PCR; TCRdb's version includes in-frame clones alone and lacks a portion of them. The sample has about 320,000 clones, 88% seen once. Sequencing was done on a sample of PBMCs or T cells enriched from blood (not recorded which). The source is a man aged 25-40 years who had recovered from COVID-19. The CDR3 runs from the conserved cysteine through the conserved F or W. A D gene is named only where the DNA matches it firmly. For some rows the clone size is stated as once, few or many, or as a class when expanded; others skip it.

j_call: TRBJ2-6
clone_size: .
d_call: .
v_call: TRBV5-1
cdr3_aa: CASSLAPTGANVLTF
cdr3_nt: TGCGCCAGCAGCTTGGCGCCAACAGGGGCCAACGTCCTGACTTTC

j_call: TRBJ2-3
clone_size: .
d_call: .
v_call: TRBV6-2/TRBV6-3
cdr3_aa: CASSPGHVSTDTQYF
cdr3_nt: TGTGCCAGCAGTCCGGGACACGTGAGCACAGATACGCAGTATTTT

j_call: TRBJ1-6
clone_size: .
d_call: TRBD1
v_call: TRBV15
cdr3_aa: CATSRAGTGWGSPLHF
cdr3_nt: TGTGCCACCAGCAGAGCCGGGACAGGGTGGGGTTCACCCCTCCACTTT

j_call: TRBJ2-7
clone_size: .
d_call: .
v_call: TRBV6-6
cdr3_aa: CASSSGGGSYEQYF
cdr3_nt: TGTGCCAGCAGCTCGGGGGGCGGATCCTACGAGCAGTACTTC

j_call: TRBJ1-1
clone_size: once
d_call: TRBD1
v_call: TRBV12-3/TRBV12-4
cdr3_aa: CASTLTGGTEAFF
cdr3_nt: TGTGCCAGCACCCTGACAGGGGGTACTGAAGCTTTCTTT

j_call: TRBJ1-4
clone_size: .
d_call: TRBD1
v_call: TRBV30
cdr3_aa: CAWIKQGAVSEKLFF
cdr3_nt: TGTGCCTGGATTAAACAGGGGGCAGTAAGTGAAAAACTGTTTTTT

j_call: TRBJ1-2
clone_size: few
d_call: TRBD1
v_call: TRBV5-4
cdr3_aa: CASSLETGGTNYGYTF
cdr3_nt: TGTGCCAGCAGCTTGGAAACAGGGGGCACTAACTATGGCTACACCTTC

j_call: TRBJ2-5
clone_size: .
d_call: TRBD2
v_call: TRBV9
cdr3_aa: CASSEKLAGGSETQYF
cdr3_nt: TGTGCCAGCAGCGAAAAACTAGCGGGGGGCTCAGAGACCCAGTACTTC

j_call: TRBJ2-7
clone_size: .
d_call: .
v_call: TRBV27
cdr3_aa: CASSLFGQGGYEQYF
cdr3_nt: TGTGCCAGCAGTTTATTCGGGCAGGGGGGCTACGAGCAGTACTTC

j_call: TRBJ2-1
clone_size: .
d_call: TRBD1
v_call: TRBV13
cdr3_aa: CASSLVDRDSYNEQFF
cdr3_nt: TGTGCCAGCAGCTTAGTGGACAGGGACTCCTACAATGAGCAGTTCTTC

j_call: TRBJ2-3
clone_size: .
d_call: TRBD1
v_call: TRBV10-1
cdr3_aa: CASSPGTGYGDTQYF
cdr3_nt: TGCGCCAGCAGCCCCGGGACAGGGTACGGAGATACGCAGTATTTT

j_call: TRBJ2-5
clone_size: .
d_call: .
v_call: TRBV7-6
cdr3_aa: CASSLAGVGGQETQYF
cdr3_nt: TGTGCCAGCAGCTTAGCCGGGGTGGGGGGCCAAGAGACCCAGTACTTC

j_call: TRBJ2-7
clone_size: .
d_call: TRBD1
v_call: TRBV5-4
cdr3_aa: CASSWGQGSTYEQYF
cdr3_nt: TGTGCCAGCAGCTGGGGACAGGGGTCAACCTACGAGCAGTACTTC

j_call: TRBJ1-1
clone_size: .
d_call: .
v_call: TRBV19
cdr3_aa: CASSMEQGYTEAFF
cdr3_nt: TGTGCCAGTAGTATGGAGCAGGGGTACACTGAAGCTTTCTTT

j_call: TRBJ2-7
clone_size: .
d_call: TRBD1
v_call: TRBV12-3/TRBV12-4
cdr3_aa: CASSRQGWYEQYF
cdr3_nt: TGTGCCAGCAGTAGACAGGGGTGGTACGAGCAGTACTTC

j_call: TRBJ1-6
clone_size: .
d_call: TRBD1
v_call: TRBV5-1
cdr3_aa: CASSSGQVLSPLHF
cdr3_nt: TGCGCCAGCAGCTCGGGACAGGTACTTTCACCCCTCCACTTT

j_call: TRBJ1-1
clone_size: .
d_call: .
v_call: TRBV11-2
cdr3_aa: CASSSYTANTEAFF
cdr3_nt: TGTGCCAGCAGCTCCTACACAGCGAACACTGAAGCTTTCTTT

j_call: TRBJ1-5
clone_size: .
d_call: .
v_call: TRBV28
cdr3_aa: CASSLGGRGGNQPQHF
cdr3_nt: TGTGCCAGCAGTTTAGGAGGCCGGGGAGGCAATCAGCCCCAGCATTTT

j_call: TRBJ2-1
clone_size: .
d_call: TRBD1
v_call: TRBV5-5
cdr3_aa: CASSPVGQIRNEQFF
cdr3_nt: TGTGCCAGCAGCCCGGTGGGACAGATTCGCAATGAGCAGTTCTTC

j_call: TRBJ1-1
clone_size: few
d_call: .
v_call: TRBV15
cdr3_aa: CEGPGSTEAFF
cdr3_nt: TGTGAGGGGCCAGGGTCTACTGAAGCTTTCTTT

j_call: TRBJ1-2
clone_size: .
d_call: TRBD1
v_call: TRBV6-5
cdr3_aa: CASRQTGLANYGYTF
cdr3_nt: TGTGCCAGCAGACAGACAGGGCTAGCTAACTATGGCTACACCTTC

j_call: TRBJ2-7
clone_size: once
d_call: .
v_call: TRBV7-9
cdr3_aa: CASSPEDSYEQYF
cdr3_nt: TGTGCCAGCAGCCCCGAGGACAGTTACGAGCAGTACTTC

j_call: TRBJ2-7
clone_size: .
d_call: TRBD2
v_call: TRBV27
cdr3_aa: CASSLIPGRDSYEQYF
cdr3_nt: TGTGCCAGCAGTTTAATTCCAGGGAGGGACTCCTACGAGCAGTACTTC

j_call: TRBJ2-1
clone_size: few
d_call: TRBD2
v_call: TRBV10-3
cdr3_aa: CAIRAGTSGVDEQFF
cdr3_nt: TGTGCCATCAGGGCCGGGACTAGCGGGGTAGATGAGCAGTTCTTC

j_call: TRBJ1-6
clone_size: .
d_call: TRBD1
v_call: TRBV7-9
cdr3_aa: CASSPSVRTGNSPLHF
cdr3_nt: TGTGCCAGCAGCCCGAGCGTCCGGACAGGGAATTCACCCCTCCACTTT

j_call: TRBJ2-4
clone_size: .
d_call: .
v_call: TRBV7-6
cdr3_aa: CASSTLGAGVPQYF
cdr3_nt: TGTGCCAGCAGCACGCTAGGCGCAGGGGTCCCTCAGTACTTC

j_call: TRBJ2-1
clone_size: .
d_call: TRBD2
v_call: TRBV13
cdr3_aa: CASSLVSSGAYNEQFF
cdr3_nt: TGTGCCAGCAGCTTAGTTAGTAGCGGGGCCTACAATGAGCAGTTCTTC

j_call: TRBJ2-5
clone_size: .
d_call: TRBD2
v_call: TRBV24-1
cdr3_aa: CATSDPGLAGQETQYF
cdr3_nt: TGTGCCACCAGTGATCCCGGACTAGCGGGGCAAGAGACCCAGTACTTC

j_call: TRBJ1-6
clone_size: .
d_call: .
v_call: TRBV6-5
cdr3_aa: CASNPPRGGNSPLHF
cdr3_nt: TGTGCCAGCAACCCCCCGCGGGGAGGCAATTCACCCCTCCACTTT

j_call: TRBJ1-3
clone_size: .
d_call: .
v_call: TRBV19
cdr3_aa: CASSIRGEYSGNTIYF
cdr3_nt: TGTGCCAGTAGTATACGGGGGGAATACTCTGGAAACACCATATATTTT

j_call: TRBJ2-7
clone_size: .
d_call: TRBD1
v_call: TRBV27
cdr3_aa: CASSLYGQDSYEQYF
cdr3_nt: TGTGCCAGCAGTTTATATGGACAGGACTCCTACGAGCAGTACTTC

j_call: TRBJ1-6
clone_size: once
d_call: .
v_call: TRBV21-1
cdr3_aa: CASSKDGDRLNSPLHF
cdr3_nt: TGTGCCAGCAGCAAAGACGGGGACAGGCTTAATTCACCCCTCCACTTT

j_call: TRBJ1-5
clone_size: .
d_call: TRBD1
v_call: TRBV19
cdr3_aa: CASSRDPGTGKMYSNQPQHF
cdr3_nt: TGTGCCAGTAGTAGGGATCCCGGGACAGGCAAGATGTATAGCAATCAGCCCCAGCATTTT

j_call: TRBJ1-4
clone_size: few
d_call: .
v_call: TRBV28
cdr3_aa: CASSFRAGENEKLFF
cdr3_nt: TGTGCCAGCAGTTTCCGGGCAGGGGAGAATGAAAAACTGTTTTTT

j_call: TRBJ1-5
clone_size: .
d_call: .
v_call: TRBV2
cdr3_aa: CASKQGSYAGNQPQHF
cdr3_nt: TGTGCCAGCAAACAGGGCTCTTACGCTGGCAATCAGCCCCAGCATTTT

j_call: TRBJ2-7
clone_size: few
d_call: TRBD1
v_call: TRBV28
cdr3_aa: CASTLTGGISYEQYF
cdr3_nt: TGTGCCAGCACCCTAACAGGGGGCATCTCCTACGAGCAGTACTTC

j_call: TRBJ1-4
clone_size: .
d_call: .
v_call: TRBV6-2/TRBV6-3
cdr3_aa: CASSRDTGNEKLFF
cdr3_nt: TGTGCCAGCAGTCGGGACACTGGGAATGAAAAACTGTTTTTT

j_call: TRBJ2-7
clone_size: once
d_call: TRBD1
v_call: TRBV2
cdr3_aa: CARRIRQGESYEQYF
cdr3_nt: TGTGCCAGACGCATCAGACAGGGGGAATCCTACGAGCAGTACTTC

j_call: TRBJ1-5
clone_size: .
d_call: .
v_call: TRBV5-6
cdr3_aa: CASSLMRVDNQPQHF
cdr3_nt: TGTGCCAGCAGCTTGATGAGGGTCGACAATCAGCCCCAGCATTTT

j_call: TRBJ2-1
clone_size: .
d_call: .
v_call: TRBV7-9
cdr3_aa: CASSLDLGPNEQFF
cdr3_nt: TGTGCCAGCAGCTTAGACCTAGGTCCCAATGAGCAGTTCTTC

j_call: TRBJ1-3
clone_size: .
d_call: .
v_call: TRBV6-5
cdr3_aa: CASSYSSRGSGNTIYF
cdr3_nt: TGTGCCAGCAGTTACTCGAGCAGGGGATCTGGAAACACCATATATTTT

j_call: TRBJ2-1
clone_size: .
d_call: .
v_call: TRBV7-9
cdr3_aa: CASSLSVSYNEQFF
cdr3_nt: TGTGCCAGCAGCTTAAGCGTTTCCTACAATGAGCAGTTCTTC

j_call: TRBJ2-4
clone_size: .
d_call: .
v_call: TRBV7-9
cdr3_aa: CASSPARGGGGASNIQYF
cdr3_nt: TGTGCCAGCAGCCCCGCTCGGGGAGGAGGGGGCGCTTCAAACATTCAGTACTTC

j_call: TRBJ1-2
clone_size: many
d_call: TRBD1
v_call: TRBV27
cdr3_aa: CASSLSYQGVYGYTF
cdr3_nt: TGTGCCAGCAGTTTATCGTATCAGGGGGTGTATGGCTACACCTTC

j_call: TRBJ2-5
clone_size: .
d_call: .
v_call: TRBV25-1
cdr3_aa: CASSEPTDHQETQYF
cdr3_nt: TGTGCCAGCAGTGAACCGACAGACCACCAAGAGACCCAGTACTTC

j_call: TRBJ1-6
clone_size: .
d_call: .
v_call: TRBV6-6
cdr3_aa: CASRGRNSPLHF
cdr3_nt: TGTGCCAGCAGGGGGAGAAATTCACCCCTCCACTTT

j_call: TRBJ1-1
clone_size: .
d_call: TRBD1
v_call: TRBV30
cdr3_aa: CAWSLTGGNTEAFF
cdr3_nt: TGTGCCTGGAGTTTGACAGGGGGGAACACTGAAGCTTTCTTT

j_call: TRBJ2-2
clone_size: .
d_call: .
v_call: TRBV5-4
cdr3_aa: CASSIRAGNTGELFF
cdr3_nt: TGTGCCAGCAGTATCAGGGCGGGAAACACCGGGGAGCTGTTTTTT

j_call: TRBJ1-2
clone_size: .
d_call: TRBD1
v_call: TRBV5-6
cdr3_aa: CASSTPDRGANGYTF
cdr3_nt: TGTGCCAGCAGCACCCCCGACAGGGGGGCAAATGGCTACACCTTC

j_call: TRBJ1-2
clone_size: few
d_call: .
v_call: TRBV5-6
cdr3_aa: CASSLAALKRGYTF
cdr3_nt: TGTGCCAGCAGCTTGGCGGCCTTAAAGCGGGGCTACACCTTC

j_call: TRBJ2-7
clone_size: few
d_call: .
v_call: TRBV3-1/TRBV3-2
cdr3_aa: CASSQEAGSNEQYF
cdr3_nt: TGTGCCAGCAGCCAAGAGGCAGGAAGCAACGAGCAGTACTTC

j_call: TRBJ1-1
clone_size: .
d_call: .
v_call: TRBV5-1
cdr3_aa: CASSPGHGGTEAFF
cdr3_nt: TGCGCCAGCAGCCCGGGACACGGCGGCACTGAAGCTTTCTTT